This T cell receptor beta chain emerged from a study of CD8+CD57+ T cells in acquired aplastic anemia. Across the whole study: About 10 million reads, on average, were obtained for CD4+ cells from healthy donors.

V was clipped by 4 bases and J by 4 bases; unmatched bases: 9. The CDR3 runs to 16 residues. Per the germline V gene, CDR1 is MGHDK and CDR2 is SYGVNS. This clonotype was seen ten or more times. Genomic DNA, the template, was used for profiling of the TCR beta VDJ and CDR3. TCRdb reprocessed the reads via MiXCR and lists one record per CDR3 protein. The profile shows around 200,000 distinct CDR3 sequences, 61% of them singletons. J is TRBJ2-5 and V is TRBV25-1; TRBD2 matches at 10 bases. Sequencing was performed on sorted CD4+, CD8+, or CD8+CD57+ T cells (not recorded which) from PBMCs. This clonotype originated in a human donor in good health. Here the CDR3 reads CASSAPGLAVGETQYF. DNA of the CDR3: TGTGCCAGCAGTGCCCCCGGACTAGCGGTTGGAGAGACCCAGTACTTC.